A selection of T cell receptor beta chains follows, all from one sample in a study of OX40 agonist ivuxolimab in advanced cancers. TCRdb's copy holds only in-frame clones and misses some; the assay was immunoSEQ multiplex PCR. The data show around 62,000 clones, 65% to 90% seen once. The sample here was CD4+ or CD8+ T cells sorted from blood, taken in a trial of the OX40 agonist ivuxolimab. These receptors were collected from an adult with an advanced solid tumor such as melanoma, head and neck, liver or kidney cancer. The CDR3 runs from the conserved cysteine through the conserved F or W. Each record gives: V gene, J gene, clone size, D gene, CDR3 DNA, CDR3 protein. The D gene is left open where the match is weak. Only some rows state a clone size, as once, few, many or a class for expanded clones.

V gene: TRBV2
J gene: TRBJ1-2
clone size: -
D gene: TRBD1
CDR3 DNA: TGTGCCAGCAGTTTTGGTTCCGGGACAGGGAGTGGCTACACCTTC
CDR3 protein: CASSFGSGTGSGYTF

V gene: TRBV10-3
J gene: TRBJ2-7
clone size: -
D gene: TRBD1
CDR3 DNA: TGTGCCATCAGTGAGGGACAGGTCAGCTACGAGCAGTACTTC
CDR3 protein: CAISEGQVSYEQYF

V gene: TRBV5-1
J gene: TRBJ2-3
clone size: once
D gene: -
CDR3 DNA: TGCGCCAGCAGCCTAAAGATCGCGGATGATGGCACAGATACGCAGTATTTT
CDR3 protein: CASSLKIADDGTDTQYF

V gene: TRBV6-6
J gene: TRBJ2-3
clone size: -
D gene: -
CDR3 DNA: TGTGCCAGCGCTCAACAGGGCCGCACAGATACGCAGTATTTT
CDR3 protein: CASAQQGRTDTQYF

V gene: TRBV7-8
J gene: TRBJ1-2
clone size: -
D gene: TRBD1
CDR3 DNA: TGTGCCAGCAGCTTAGCGCGGGACAGGGTCGATGGCTACACCTTC
CDR3 protein: CASSLARDRVDGYTF

V gene: TRBV6-5
J gene: TRBJ2-5
clone size: -
D gene: TRBD1
CDR3 DNA: TGTGCCAGCAGTTACTCCGGACAGGTAGAAGAGACCCAGTACTTC
CDR3 protein: CASSYSGQVEETQYF

V gene: TRBV5-6
J gene: TRBJ2-7
clone size: -
D gene: -
CDR3 DNA: TGTGCCAGCAGCTTGGCCGGGGAGCAGTACTTC
CDR3 protein: CASSLAGEQYF

V gene: TRBV6-5
J gene: TRBJ1-2
clone size: few
D gene: -
CDR3 DNA: TGTGCCAGCAGTCGGGACCAAGCGGGCTATGGCTACACCTTC
CDR3 protein: CASSRDQAGYGYTF

V gene: TRBV5-1
J gene: TRBJ1-2
clone size: -
D gene: -
CDR3 DNA: TGCGCCAGCAGCTTGGGTGGTACCCAAGATGGCTACACCTTC
CDR3 protein: CASSLGGTQDGYTF

V gene: TRBV7-2
J gene: TRBJ2-7
clone size: -
D gene: -
CDR3 DNA: TGTGCCAGCAGCCGCGGGACACCCTCCTACGAGCAGTACTTC
CDR3 protein: CASSRGTPSYEQYF